The rows below give T cell receptor beta chains drawn from one sample of a study of CXCR3-negative and CXCR3-positive naive CD8 T cells. TCRdb reprocessed the 5' RACE reads; each CDR3 protein has one entry and no DNA is given. The table for this sample gives fewer than 140,000 distinct CDR3 sequences. Sequencing input: naive CXCR3+ CD8+ T cells from blood. The receptors derive from a human donor in good health. Some clones in this sample may be carry-over from other donors' samples. CDR3s include the opening cysteine and the closing phenylalanine or tryptophan. Fields, in order: J gene, CDR3 length, V gene, CDR3 protein.

TRBJ2-1,11,TRBV27,CASSSAGEQFF
TRBJ2-1,13,TRBV7-9,CASSYSGGHEQFF
TRBJ2-5,14,TRBV29-1,CSVEDLSAEETQYF
TRBJ2-5,14,TRBV7-9,CASSPTGGRETQYF
TRBJ1-4,14,TRBV18,CASSVAVTNEKLFF
TRBJ2-1,14,TRBV4-1,CASGAGATYNEQFF
TRBJ1-1,15,TRBV6-2/TRBV6-3,CASSYQGAGSTEAFF
TRBJ2-1,14,TRBV12-3/TRBV12-4,CASKTSGWYNEQFF
TRBJ2-7,14,TRBV6-6,CASSDRDRGYEQYF
TRBJ1-1,16,TRBV7-9,CASSLPTGGGYTEAFF
TRBJ1-1,15,TRBV28,CASSLVARENTEAFF
TRBJ2-7,14,TRBV29-1,CSVELRDRTYEQYF
TRBJ2-7,11,TRBV29-1,CSVEYEYEQYF
TRBJ2-5,17,TRBV28,CASSSPLGQGGRETQYF
TRBJ2-1,16,TRBV4-1,CASSQAGRAVYNEQFF
TRBJ2-3,13,TRBV28,CASRGRSTDTQYF
TRBJ2-6,15,TRBV13,CASSSRGGRANVLTF
TRBJ1-1,14,TRBV23-1,CASSGRQTNTEAFF
TRBJ2-7,15,TRBV5-5,CASSLGPGIFYEQYF
TRBJ2-3,16,TRBV27,CASKLGDNPPTDTQYF
TRBJ1-5,14,TRBV7-2,CASSYGQSNQPQHF
TRBJ2-1,16,TRBV7-9,CASSLAGTMTYNEQFF
TRBJ2-5,12,TRBV29-1,CSVVGTQETQYF
TRBJ2-5,11,TRBV12-3/TRBV12-4,CASSSGRWPYF
TRBJ2-1,17,TRBV27,CASSLASGALSYNEQFF